A selection of T cell receptor beta chains follows, all from one sample in a study of CD8 T cells in ankylosing spondylitis. TCRdb reprocessed the 5' RACE reads via MiXCR and lists one record per CDR3 protein. Counted here are about 220,000 distinct CDR3 sequences, roughly 6.6% occurring once; the ten biggest clones make up 12% to 15%. Material for sequencing was blood, either unsorted or a sorted T cell fraction (not recorded which). Receptor source: a male donor with ankylosing spondylitis. Each CDR3 is given with its conserved first and last residue. Fields, in order: clone size, V gene, J gene, CDR3 protein. The listing skips clone size in some rows; elsewhere it reads once, few, many or a size class.

>many|TRBV6-2/TRBV6-3|TRBJ2-2
CASSYSPNTGELFF
>few|TRBV5-1|TRBJ2-5
CASSATDTGVDETQYF
>many|TRBV29-1|TRBJ1-1
CSVDGGRGTEAFF
>many|TRBV7-9|TRBJ1-1
CASRPGQGNEAFF
>many|TRBV4-3|TRBJ1-4
CASSQAWIINEKLFF
>few|TRBV11-2|TRBJ2-7
CASSLGKTEERERTYEQYF
>many|TRBV20-1|TRBJ1-1
CSARDDWGTEAFF
>many|TRBV7-9|TRBJ2-1
CASSPDYNEQFF
>many|TRBV10-3|TRBJ1-1
CAISEGTGGYMNTEAFF
>many|TRBV5-1|TRBJ2-3
CASSSWTSATDTQYF
>.|TRBV7-9|TRBJ1-6
CASSQTAGNSPLHF
>many|TRBV7-2|TRBJ1-1
CASSLDRRQDEAFF
>many|TRBV15|TRBJ1-2
CATNGYTF
>many|TRBV7-9|TRBJ1-1
CASSSPGQGGRAFF
>many|TRBV4-3|TRBJ1-6
CASSQDRGTYNSPLHF
>many|TRBV19|TRBJ2-1
CASSMNHNEQFF
>.|TRBV20-1|TRBJ2-3
CSASWTEPKEDTQYF
>.|TRBV30|TRBJ1-1
CASATDSEAFF
>many|TRBV4-1|TRBJ1-1
CASSQSRGPAAFF
>many|TRBV7-9|TRBJ2-7
CASSSRDNPDYEQYF
>few|TRBV5-4|TRBJ2-5
CASSWVGQVTPLNSQYF
>many|TRBV7-9|TRBJ1-2
CASSSWTEYGYTF
>few|TRBV4-3|TRBJ2-1
CASSLRSSNEQFF
>many|TRBV7-9|TRBJ2-1
CASSRQVGSGYNEQFF
>many|TRBV11-2|TRBJ2-3
CASSLLQGALMDTQYF
>many|TRBV4-3|TRBJ1-2
CASSQDLVGNYGYTF
>many|TRBV20-1|TRBJ2-5
CSPLSPGRREETQYF
>.|TRBV20-1|TRBJ2-3
CSASSPRQSTDTQYF
>few|TRBV29-1|TRBJ2-7
CSVGLGLAGSYEQYF
>many|TRBV11-1|TRBJ2-1
CASSSGLAGTLGSYNEQFF